This T cell receptor beta chain was observed in a study of cytomegalovirus exposure and HLA in healthy donors. For the study at large: Genetic ancestry analysis placed around 76% of the 398 donors that were genotyped in the Caucasian-associated cluster. Whole-study findings and limits: An ancestry cluster, one associated with Asian ancestry, reportedly showed fewer N-insertions than the 666-donor mean in a later analysis.

At sampling all donors were nominally healthy, likely with unrecorded immune exposures. A word on this clone: Its antigen is not known.

CDR1 SGDLS and CDR2 YYNGEE come from the germline V gene. With 0 bases clipped from V and 2 bases from J, the junction kept 2 bases outside the gene matches. This CDR3 region has 16 residues. PCR involved 60 Vbeta and 13 Jbeta primers. Assay: immunoSEQ multiplex PCR; the TCRdb copy retains only in-frame clones and omits some. This table holds 120,000 to 150,000 clones, around 80% found once. The TCR sequence derives from a man in his forties in good health and CMV-seronegative. The sequencing sample was made of PBMCs. The V gene is TRBV9, the J gene TRBJ2-3, with TRBD2 identical over 11 bases. The DNA for the CDR3 is TGTGCCAGCAGCGTAGTAGCGGGGGGGTACACAGATACGCAGTATTTT. Protein product: CASSVVAGGYTDTQYF.